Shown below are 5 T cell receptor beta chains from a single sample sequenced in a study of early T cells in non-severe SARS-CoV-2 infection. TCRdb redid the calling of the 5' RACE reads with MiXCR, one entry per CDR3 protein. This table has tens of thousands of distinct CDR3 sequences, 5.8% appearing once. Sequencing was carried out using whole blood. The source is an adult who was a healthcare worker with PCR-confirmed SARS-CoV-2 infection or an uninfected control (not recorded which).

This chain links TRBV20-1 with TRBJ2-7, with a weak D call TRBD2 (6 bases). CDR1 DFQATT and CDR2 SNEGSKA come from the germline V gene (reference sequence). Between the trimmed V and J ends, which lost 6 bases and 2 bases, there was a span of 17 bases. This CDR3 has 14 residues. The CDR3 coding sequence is TGCAGTGCACCCGGGAGAGAAACGGCCTACGAGCAGTACTTC. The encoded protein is CSAPGRETAYEQYF.

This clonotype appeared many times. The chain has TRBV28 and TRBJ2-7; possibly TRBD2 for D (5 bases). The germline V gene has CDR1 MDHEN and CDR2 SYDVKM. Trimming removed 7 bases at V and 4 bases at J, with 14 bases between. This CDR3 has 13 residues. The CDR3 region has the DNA TGTGCCAGCAACCCCGGACTTGTTTACGAGCAGTACTTC. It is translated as CASNPGLVYEQYF.

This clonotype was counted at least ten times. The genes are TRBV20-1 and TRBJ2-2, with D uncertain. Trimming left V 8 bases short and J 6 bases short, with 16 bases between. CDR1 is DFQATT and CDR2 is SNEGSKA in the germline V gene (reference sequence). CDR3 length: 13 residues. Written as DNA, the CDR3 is TGCAGTCGTCCGGCTCCAGGAGCCGGGGAGCTGTTTTTT. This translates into CSRPAPGAGELFF.

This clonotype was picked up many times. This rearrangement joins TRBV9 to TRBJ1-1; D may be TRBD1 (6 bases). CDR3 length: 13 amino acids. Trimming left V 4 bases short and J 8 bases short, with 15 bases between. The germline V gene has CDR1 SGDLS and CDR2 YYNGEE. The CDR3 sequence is CASSPQQGSEAFF. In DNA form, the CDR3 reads TGTGCCAGCAGCCCTCAACAGGGTTCGGAAGCTTTCTTT.

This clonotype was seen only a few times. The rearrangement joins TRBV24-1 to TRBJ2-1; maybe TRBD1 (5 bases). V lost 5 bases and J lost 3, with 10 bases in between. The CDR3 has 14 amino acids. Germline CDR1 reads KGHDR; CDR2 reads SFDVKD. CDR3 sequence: CATSALGDYNEQFF. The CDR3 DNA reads TGTGCCACCAGTGCCTTAGGGGACTACAATGAGCAGTTCTTC.